What follows is one T cell receptor beta chain and its context. This sample is drawn from a study of blood T cell repertoires in COVID-19. Overall study: Nucleic acid was either cDNA or gDNA, and it came from T cells, B-cell-depleted T cells, or PBMCs.

From germline, CDR1 is SGHRS and CDR2 YFSETQ. J lost 10 bases, V lost 1 base, and 7 bases had no gene match. The CDR3 consists of 14 residues. Authors' data handling: The authors estimated nucleated cell counts from reference gene primer amplification. Produced via immunoSEQ multiplex PCR; TCRdb's table is partial and in-frame only. V, J and clone size derive from that table, while D and trimming were established from the DNA sequence. The data show 140,000 or so clones, with 88% seen just once and about 1.7% held by the top ten. The clonotype originates from a man between 70 and 80 years old with acute or convalescent COVID-19. The sample was peripheral blood. J is TRBJ2-1 and V is TRBV5-1; 8 bases line up with TRBD1. CDR3 sequence reads: CASSLIQGVREQFF. CDR3 coding DNA: TGCGCCAGCAGCTTGATACAGGGGGTAAGGGAGCAGTTCTTC.